The 10 T cell receptor beta chains listed next were all sequenced from one sample in a study of CD8+ T cells in alopecia areata. cDNA serving as the sequencing template came from extracted, reverse transcribed RNA. Only in-frame clones appear in the TCRdb table, and some are missing; sequencing was by immunoSEQ multiplex PCR. The data contain roughly 73,000 clones, 29% of them seen just once; the ten biggest clones take up 14% to 15%. Treatment of the sample: oral pan-JAK inhibitor, 5-10 mg twice daily. Sequencing was performed on CD8+ T cells sorted from blood, taken at week 4, from a patient treated with tofacitinib. The receptors were gathered from a human donor with alopecia areata.

There are a few counts of this clone. This chain uses TRBV29-1 with TRBJ1-2; TRBD1 aligns across 8 bases. Germline CDR1 reads SQVTM; CDR2 reads ANQGSEA. The CDR3 is 11 residues long. The ends lost 7 bases at V and 3 bases at J; junction bases unmatched: 1. CDR3 sequence (DNA): TGCAGCGGGGGACAGGACTATGGCTACACCTTC. This encodes CSGGQDYGYTF. Drawing the rest from reference TRBV29-1 and TRBJ1-2, the complete variable domain is SAVISQKPSRDICQRGTSLTIQCQVDSQVTMMFWYRQQPGQSLTLIATANQGSEATYESGFVIDKFPISRPNLTFSTLTVSNMSPEDSSIYLCSGGQDYGYTFGSGTRLTVV.

The table lists this clone with a few counts. The gene calls are TRBV5-1 and TRBJ2-5; D gene unclear. V was pared by 3 bases and J by 2 bases, with 5 bases between. CDR3 length: 12 residues. Germline CDR1 is SGHRS and CDR2 is YFSETQ. CDR3: CASSWEQETQYF. Written as DNA, the CDR3 is TGCGCCAGCAGCTGGGAACAAGAGACCCAGTACTTC.

This clone was counted ten times or more. The chain carries TRBV9 and TRBJ2-3; D may be TRBD1 (5 bases). Germline V lookup: CDR1 SGDLS, CDR2 YYNGEE. The CDR3 totals 17 residues. V lost 3 bases and J 2 bases, leaving 19 bases between the germline ends. DNA of the CDR3: TGTGCCAGCAGCGAGGACAATTTACCAGTTGACACAGATACGCAGTATTTT. Translation: CASSEDNLPVDTDTQYF.

The chain carries TRBV29-1 and TRBJ1-1, with D possibly TRBD1 on 6 matching bases. This CDR3 comprises 13 residues. CDR1 is SQVTM, CDR2 ANQGSEA, per germline. V lost 7 bases, J lost 4 bases, and 16 bases lay in between. The CDR3 loop reads CSATQGLRTEAFF. The CDR3, as DNA: TGCAGCGCCACACAGGGATTACGCACTGAAGCTTTCTTT.

This clone was seen a handful of times. This chain connects TRBV29-1 to TRBJ1-2; weak D call: TRBD1 (6 bases). Germline V gives CDR1 SQVTM, CDR2 ANQGSEA. There are 13 residues in the CDR3. Trimming took off 3 bases at V and 5 bases at J, with 13 bases between the two ends. The CDR3 DNA sequence: TGCAGCGTTGAGGGGCAGGGGAAGTATGGCTACACCTTC. Translating it yields CSVEGQGKYGYTF. Complete variable domain (other parts from reference TRBV29-1 and TRBJ1-2): SAVISQKPSRDICQRGTSLTIQCQVDSQVTMMFWYRQQPGQSLTLIATANQGSEATYESGFVIDKFPISRPNLTFSTLTVSNMSPEDSSIYLCSVEGQGKYGYTFGSGTRLTVV.

J is TRBJ2-5 and V is TRBV7-3, with TRBD2 as a possible D gene (6 bases). The germline V gene encodes CDR1 SGHTA and CDR2 FQGTGA. Trimming shortened V by 4 bases and J by 5 bases, and 14 bases separated the two germline ends. The CDR3 contains 14 residues. The CDR3 DNA reads TGTGCCAGCAGCTCCTCGGGAGTCGGGGAGACCCAGTACTTC. The encoded protein is CASSSSGVGETQYF. Complete variable domain (other parts from reference TRBV7-3 and TRBJ2-5): GAGVSQTPSNKVTEKGKYVELRCDPISGHTALYWYRQSLGQGPEFLIYFQGTGAADDSGLPNDRFFAVRPEGSVSTLKIQRTERGDSAVYLCASSSSGVGETQYFGPGTRLLVL.

This clone turned up a few times. Other DNA sequences in this specimen translate into the identical CDR3. The CDR3 region is CAWSVGQGATEAFF. The CDR3 DNA is TGTGCCTGGAGTGTGGGACAGGGGGCCACTGAAGCTTTCTTT. The chain combines TRBV30 with TRBJ1-1; 12 bases are a match to TRBD1. The CDR3 sequence is 14 residues long. Trimming at V came to 0 bases and at J to 4 bases, leaving 0 bases not matched to a gene. Germline CDR1 reads GTSNPN; CDR2 reads SVGIG (reference sequence).

The table lists this clone with a few counts. The chain recombines TRBV4-3 with TRBJ2-7; D unresolved. Looked up from germline, CDR1 is LGHNA and CDR2 is YSLEER. V was trimmed by 0 bases and J by 6 bases, leaving 18 bases between them. This CDR3 contains 16 residues. The CDR3 spells CASSQDLEGSHGEQYF. CDR3 nucleotide sequence: TGCGCCAGCAGCCAAGATCTCGAAGGTTCGCACGGCGAGCAGTACTTC.

The J gene is TRBJ2-1, the V gene TRBV25-1; maybe TRBD2 (6 bases). Germline CDR1 and CDR2: MGHDK and SYGVNS. V lost 2 bases to trimming and J lost 9 bases, with 11 bases between them. The length of the CDR3 is 13 residues. This chain's CDR3 is CASSEGGLLEQFF. The DNA of the CDR3 is TGTGCCAGCAGTGAAGGGGGACTCCTTGAGCAGTTCTTC. Full variable domain (remainder filled in from reference TRBV25-1 and TRBJ2-1): EADIYQTPRYLVIGTGKKITLECSQTMGHDKMYWYQQDPGMELHLIHYSYGVNSTEKGDLSSESTVSRIRTEHFPLTLESARPSHTSQYLCASSEGGLLEQFFGPGTRLTVL.

This chain uses TRBV27 with TRBJ1-1, with TRBD1 as a possible D gene (6 bases). V lost 5 bases and J lost 5, with 18 bases in between. The CDR3 runs 15 residues. Germline V CDR1 and CDR2: MNHEY, SMNVEV (reference sequence). This CDR3 is CASSPPGQGRTEAFF. DNA for the CDR3: TGTGCCAGCAGTCCCCCCGGGCAGGGGAGGACTGAAGCTTTCTTT.